The 21 T cell receptor beta chains below all came from one sample that was sequenced in a study of identical twins. From the 5' RACE reads, TCRdb called clonotypes with MiXCR, one entry per CDR3 protein. The sample lists a few hundred thousand distinct CDR3 sequences; roughly 10% were seen once. The same specimen was also included in a second study, on yellow fever vaccine responses in identical twins.

What was sequenced was CD8+ T cells sorted from blood. These receptors all stem from a woman younger than 30 in good health.

A few counts support this clonotype. The chain is built from TRBV3-1 and TRBJ1-4, with no clear D. The CDR3 has 16 amino acids. Trimming pared 4 bases from V and 3 bases from J, leaving 15 bases between. Germline V gives CDR1 LGHDT, CDR2 YNNKEL (reference sequence). The CDR3 protein is CASSPPLGRANEKLFF. In nucleotides, the CDR3 is TGTGCCAGCAGCCCACCTCTAGGGCGAGCTAATGAAAAACTGTTTTTT.

This clonotype showed up many times. Here the CDR3 reads CASSPATDTQYF. In DNA form, the CDR3 reads TGTGCCAGCAGCCCGGCCACAGATACGCAGTATTTT. The chain is built from TRBV7-2 and TRBJ2-3, with D unclear. The CDR3 length is 12 residues. Germline values: CDR1 SGHTA, CDR2 FQGNSA. The ends were cut back, 5 bases at V and 2 bases at J, with 5 bases in the middle. The whole variable domain, remainder taken from reference TRBV7-2 and TRBJ2-3, is GAGVSQSPSNKVTEKGKDVELRCDPISGHTALYWYRQSLGQGLEFLIYFQGNSAPDKSGLPSDRFSAERTGGSVSTLTIQRTQQEDSAVYLCASSPATDTQYFGPGTRLTVL.

This clonotype was counted between two and nine times. V is TRBV20-1 and J is TRBJ2-1; tentative D call: TRBD2 (6 bases). Trimming removed 4 bases at V and 4 bases at J, with 20 bases between. This CDR3 has 16 amino acids. Germline lookup yields CDR1 DFQATT and CDR2 SNEGSKA (reference sequence). This chain's CDR3 is CSAMEGILPLYNEQFF. CDR3 nucleotides: TGCAGTGCTATGGAGGGAATACTTCCCCTATACAATGAGCAGTTCTTC.

This clonotype was picked up many times. The chain links TRBV5-1 to TRBJ2-1; tentative D call: TRBD1 (7 bases). The CDR3 length is 17 residues. V lost 0 bases and J lost 1, with 14 bases in between. The V gene's germline CDR1 is SGHRS and CDR2 YFSETQ. Here the CDR3 DNA reads TGCGCCAGCAGCTTGGGAAAGACAGGGAGGTCCTACAATGAGCAGTTCTTC. Translating it yields CASSLGKTGRSYNEQFF.

This clonotype appeared many times. The chain carries TRBV7-9 and TRBJ2-1; TRBD2 matches 8 bases. Per germline, CDR1 SEHNR and CDR2 FQNEAQ (reference sequence). The trim removed 5 bases at V and 6 bases at J, leaving 6 bases unmatched. The CDR3 consists of 14 residues. DNA for the CDR3: TGTGCCAGCAGCGACGGGACTAGTGGCAATGAGCAGTTCTTC. Translation: CASSDGTSGNEQFF.

This clonotype appeared many times. This chain joins TRBV10-3 and TRBJ2-7, with 10 bases aligning to TRBD1. J gave up 7 bases and V 10 bases, and 16 bases lay outside the gene matches. The length of the CDR3 is 15 residues. CDR1 and CDR2 (germline): ENHRY, SYGVKD. CDR3 DNA: TGTGCCACGCAACAGCGGGACAGGGGACTAGGAGAGCAGTACTTC. Encoded protein: CATQQRDRGLGEQYF.

This clonotype occurred a few times. This chain links TRBV9 with TRBJ2-7; 8 bases match TRBD1. Germline lookup yields CDR1 SGDLS and CDR2 YYNGEE. The junction had 9 bases not matched to a gene; V was cut back by 2 bases and J by 5 bases. CDR3 size: 15 residues. This CDR3 is CASSVGEGRGHEQYF. CDR3 coding DNA: TGTGCCAGCAGCGTGGGGGAAGGCAGGGGGCACGAGCAGTACTTC.

Many counts were recorded for this clonotype. The rearrangement uses TRBV7-9 and TRBJ2-7; no definite D call. Germline V gene lookup returns CDR1 SEHNR and CDR2 FQNEAQ (reference sequence). Trimming pared 5 bases from V and 2 bases from J, leaving 10 bases between. This CDR3 is 13 amino acids long. CDR3 DNA sequence: TGTGCCAGCAGCGGAGAGACCCCCTACGAGCAGTACTTC. Translating gives CASSGETPYEQYF.

The chain carries TRBV20-1 and TRBJ2-7; D perhaps matches TRBD1 (6 bases). Germline V gives CDR1 DFQATT, CDR2 SNEGSKA (reference sequence). The CDR3 has 15 residues. V was shortened by 6 bases and J by 4 bases, with 22 bases between the two germline ends. The CDR3 coding sequence is TGCAGTGCCGAGGGTTCGGAGCCAGGACAGTACGAGCAGTACTTC. This codes for CSAEGSEPGQYEQYF.

The V call is TRBV14, the J call TRBJ2-2; D ambiguous. CDR1 and CDR2 (germline): SGHDN, FVKESK. The CDR3 is made up of 13 amino acids. Trimming shortened V by 5 bases and J by 1 base, and 5 bases separated the two germline ends. The CDR3 DNA reads TGTGCCAGCAGCAAAGTGAACACCGGGGAGCTGTTTTTT. Translated, it gives CASSKVNTGELFF. Combining the CDR3 with reference TRBV14 and TRBJ2-2 gives the whole variable domain EAGVTQFPSHSVIEKGQTVTLRCDPISGHDNLYWYRRVMGKEIKFLLHFVKESKQDESGMPNNRFLAERTGGTYSTLKVQPAELEDSGVYFCASSKVNTGELFFGEGSRLTVL.

This clonotype was counted at least ten times. The genes are TRBV3-1 and TRBJ2-7, with TRBD2 matching 7 bases. CDR3 length: 16 amino acids. V dropped 2 bases and J dropped 2; count of bases not matched to a gene: 9. Germline V gene sequence: CDR1 LGHDT, CDR2 YNNKEL (reference sequence). The CDR3 bases are TGTGCCAGCAGCCAAAGGGGTACTAGCGTCCCCTACGAGCAGTACTTC. The encoded protein is CASSQRGTSVPYEQYF.

This clonotype was counted once. The J gene is TRBJ2-5, the V gene TRBV27; no firm D call. The CDR3 runs 13 residues. Germline V gene lookup returns CDR1 MNHEY and CDR2 SMNVEV (reference sequence). Trimming pared 1 base from V and 9 bases from J, leaving 12 bases between. CDR3 sequence (DNA): TGTGCCAGCAGTTTATTCGGCGGTGGGGCCCAGTACTTC. Residues: CASSLFGGGAQYF.

The chain recombines TRBV6-5 with TRBJ2-3; TRBD2 matches 8 bases. From germline, CDR1 is MNHEY and CDR2 SVGAGI. V gave up 2 bases and J gave up 6 bases; unmatched junction bases: 10. The CDR3 consists of 16 residues. CDR3 protein: CASSYVAGLGADTQYF. In DNA form, the CDR3 reads TGTGCCAGCAGTTACGTAGCGGGGTTGGGTGCCGATACGCAGTATTTT.

This clonotype was counted ten times or more. The chain uses TRBV28 and TRBJ1-2, with D possibly TRBD1 on 6 matching bases. The ends were cut back, 6 bases at V and 0 bases at J, with 17 bases in the middle. Germline loops: CDR1 MDHEN, CDR2 SYDVKM. CDR3 length equals 16 residues. The CDR3 is CASSYRVISANYGYTF. The CDR3 DNA reads as TGTGCCAGCAGCTACAGGGTTATTTCAGCTAACTATGGCTACACCTTC.

This clonotype was seen a few times. This chain uses TRBV4-3 with TRBJ1-1; the D is unclear. The V gene's germline CDR1 is LGHNA and CDR2 YSLEER. This CDR3 region has 16 residues. The V end was cut by 4 bases, the J end by 0 bases, with 15 bases between. The CDR3 coding sequence is TGCGCCAGCAGCCTCCGCGTCCGGGGATTGAACACTGAAGCTTTCTTT. Its protein product is CASSLRVRGLNTEAFF.

In DNA form, the CDR3 reads TGTGCCAGCAGTTCAGGGTGGAAAACTGAAGCTTTCTTT. It translates to CASSSGWKTEAFF. The chain couples TRBV27 to TRBJ1-1; D is possibly TRBD1 (5 bases). Germline assignment: CDR1 MNHEY and CDR2 SMNVEV (reference sequence). The V end lost 4 bases, the J end lost 5 bases, and 11 bases lay between the germline ends. The CDR3 length is 13 residues.

The rearrangement joins TRBV7-9 to TRBJ2-7; TRBD1 is a possible D gene (5 bases). The germline V and J ends were trimmed by 3 bases and 2 bases, with 14 bases remaining between them. Germline-derived CDR1 and CDR2 are SEHNR and FQNEAQ (reference sequence). CDR3 length: 15 residues. DNA of the CDR3: TGTGCCAGCAGCTTGGCCGGACAAAGGGCCTACGAGCAGTACTTC. It translates to CASSLAGQRAYEQYF.

In its sample, this clonotype was seen a few times. V is TRBV5-6 and J is TRBJ1-4; possibly TRBD1 for D (5 bases). Germline CDR1 is SGHDT and CDR2 is YYEEEE. V was trimmed by 4 bases and J by 3 bases, leaving 13 bases between them. This CDR3 is 15 amino acids long. The CDR3 DNA reads TGTGCCAGCAGCATGCCCCGGGACCCTAATGAAAAACTGTTTTTT. Translating it yields CASSMPRDPNEKLFF.

Only a few counts were recorded for this clonotype. V is TRBV29-1 and J is TRBJ2-5, with TRBD1 as a possible D gene (6 bases). There are 13 residues in the CDR3. The germline V gene has CDR1 SQVTM and CDR2 ANQGSEA. V lost 3 bases, J lost 7 bases, and 15 bases lay in between. Written as DNA, the CDR3 is TGCAGCGTTGATCAGGGGACCTTGTGGACCCAGTACTTC. The encoded protein is CSVDQGTLWTQYF.

This clonotype was detected many times. This sequence joins TRBV7-2 and TRBJ2-1; D not resolved. Germline V gene data show CDR1 as SGHTA and CDR2 as FQGNSA. The V end lost 10 bases, the J end lost 7 bases, and 17 bases lay between the germline ends. The CDR3 totals 13 residues. The CDR3 loop reads CATHQLVNNEQFF. The CDR3 DNA is TGTGCCACTCACCAGCTGGTTAATAATGAGCAGTTCTTC.

This clonotype was detected many times. The chain joins TRBV5-6 to TRBJ2-7; weak D call: TRBD1 (5 bases). There are 15 residues in the CDR3. V gave up 0 bases and J gave up 5 bases, with 15 bases separating them. CDR1 and CDR2 from the germline V gene are SGHDT and YYEEEE. CDR3 amino acids: CASSLALGVFNEQYF. The CDR3 nucleotides read TGTGCCAGCAGCTTGGCCTTAGGGGTCTTCAACGAGCAGTACTTC.